These 23 T cell receptor beta chains were all obtained from the same sample, sequenced in a study of cytomegalovirus exposure and HLA in healthy donors. 13 Jbeta primers and 60 Vbeta primers were used for the PCR. Method: immunoSEQ multiplex PCR; TCRdb's copy keeps in-frame clones and lacks some. The sample yields 150,000 to 200,000 clones, under 85% seen once. The sample comprised PBMCs. The receptors shown here come from a young woman in good health and CMV-seronegative.

The chain uses TRBV14 and TRBJ2-7; 10 nucleotides line up with TRBD1. CDR1 and CDR2 from the germline V gene are SGHDN and FVKESK. The trim removed 1 base at V and 6 bases at J, leaving 3 bases unmatched. CDR3 length equals 14 residues. CDR3 bases: TGTGCCAGCAGCCAAGGCGACAGGGGGCGCGAGCAGTACTTC. Its translation: CASSQGDRGREQYF.

The J gene is TRBJ2-1, the V gene TRBV5-1, with 12 bases matching TRBD2. The trim removed 4 bases at V and 1 base at J, leaving 15 bases unmatched. The CDR3 sequence is 20 residues long. Germline loops: CDR1 SGHRS, CDR2 YFSETQ. CDR3 region: CASSIDFPLAGGMSYNEQFF. For the CDR3, the DNA is TGCGCCAGCAGCATCGATTTTCCTCTAGCGGGGGGGATGTCCTACAATGAGCAGTTCTTC.

This clone turned up a few times. The CDR3 DNA reads TGTGCCAGCAGTTACAAGGGGACAGGGTACACCGGGGAGCTGTTTTTT. It encodes CASSYKGTGYTGELFF. The chain uses TRBV6-5 and TRBJ2-2; 9 bases match TRBD1. Germline CDR1 is MNHEY and CDR2 is SVGAGI. CDR3 length equals 16 residues. With 2 bases clipped from V and 3 bases from J, the junction kept 4 bases outside the gene matches.

This clone occurred once. The chain employs TRBV19 and TRBJ1-5, with 10 bases fitting TRBD1. The CDR3 runs 16 residues. Germline V gene sequence: CDR1 LNHDA, CDR2 SQIVND (reference sequence). J was trimmed by 5 bases and V by 5 bases; bases with no gene match: 9. CDR3 DNA sequence: TGTGCCAGTAGTGTTCCGGACAGGGGGTCAGATCAGCCCCAGCATTTT. As protein: CASSVPDRGSDQPQHF.

This clone was recorded once. This rearrangement joins TRBV10-2 to TRBJ2-7; TRBD2 matches at 7 bases. The CDR3 has 12 residues. CDR1 WSHSY and CDR2 SAAADI come from the germline V gene. The ends lost 3 bases at V and 6 bases at J; junction bases unmatched: 2. CDR3 amino acids: CASSDPGGEQYF. CDR3 sequence (DNA): TGCGCCAGCAGTGATCCGGGGGGCGAGCAGTACTTC.

The CDR3 bases are TGTGCCAGCAGCCAGTTTAGCGGGGGGGACCTGTACAATGAGCAGTTCTTC. The encoded protein is CASSQFSGGDLYNEQFF. V and J are TRBV4-2 and TRBJ2-1, with TRBD2 identical over 11 bases. This CDR3 is 17 amino acids long. CDR1 LGHNA and CDR2 YNFKEQ come from the germline V gene. The trim removed 3 bases at V and 4 bases at J, leaving 8 bases unmatched.

The V gene is TRBV5-6, the J gene TRBJ1-1, with D tentatively TRBD1 (5 bases). This CDR3 is built from 14 residues. Germline V gene sequence: CDR1 SGHDT, CDR2 YYEEEE. Deletions cut 6 bases from V and 1 base from J, with 13 bases between. The CDR3 reads CASIQGLGNTEAFF. The CDR3 DNA sequence: TGTGCCAGCATCCAGGGACTAGGGAACACTGAAGCTTTCTTT.

The chain has TRBV7-3 and TRBJ2-2; TRBD2 is a possible D gene (6 bases). CDR1 and CDR2 from the germline V gene are SGHTA and FQGTGA. This CDR3 has 17 residues. V was shortened by 0 bases and J by 2 bases, with 13 bases between the two germline ends. CDR3 DNA sequence: TGTGCCAGCAGCTTAACGGCGACTAGTGCCAACACCGGGGAGCTGTTTTTT. Residues: CASSLTATSANTGELFF. The variable domain in full, with the rest retrieved from reference TRBV7-3 and TRBJ2-2, is GAGVSQTPSNKVTEKGKYVELRCDPISGHTALYWYRQSLGQGPEFLIYFQGTGAADDSGLPNDRFFAVRPEGSVSTLKIQRTERGDSAVYLCASSLTATSANTGELFFGEGSRLTVL.

The chain uses TRBV15 and TRBJ2-1; 10 bases agree with TRBD2. Unmatched junction bases numbered 9, after V lost 2 bases and J lost 8 bases. Per the germline V gene, CDR1 is LNHNV and CDR2 is YYDKDF (reference sequence). This CDR3 is 16 amino acids long. The CDR3 spells CATSRWGSGGKDEQFF. The CDR3 DNA reads as TGTGCCACCAGCAGATGGGGTAGCGGGGGGAAGGATGAGCAGTTCTTC.

The gene calls are TRBV6-6 and TRBJ2-7; D unclear. CDR3 length: 13 residues. Trimming pared 6 bases from V and 1 base from J, leaving 10 bases between. The germline CDR1 and CDR2 sequences are MNHNY and SVGAGI (reference sequence). The CDR3 protein is CASRVPGSYEQYF. The CDR3 bases are TGTGCCAGCAGAGTGCCAGGATCCTACGAGCAGTACTTC.

The gene calls are TRBV7-9 and TRBJ2-7, with D tentatively TRBD2 (6 bases). V lost 4 bases to trimming and J lost 3 bases, with 16 bases between them. The CDR3 sequence is 15 residues long. Germline CDR1 is SEHNR and CDR2 is FQNEAQ (reference sequence). DNA of the CDR3: TGTGCCAGCAGCTCCAAATCCGGGAGCTTCTACGAGCAGTACTTC. This sequence encodes CASSSKSGSFYEQYF.

The CDR3 sequence: CASSLGPGVSYNSPLHF. In DNA, the CDR3 is TGCGCCAGCAGCTTGGGGCCGGGGGTCTCCTATAATTCACCCCTCCACTTT. The rearrangement uses TRBV5-1 and TRBJ1-6, with D possibly TRBD1 on 5 matching bases. Germline assignment: CDR1 SGHRS and CDR2 YFSETQ. The CDR3 extends over 17 amino acids. Trimming removed 0 bases at V and 0 bases at J, with 10 bases between.

The chain joins TRBV9 to TRBJ2-4; possibly TRBD2 for D (6 bases). The CDR3 loop spans 16 amino acids. Germline V gene sequence: CDR1 SGDLS, CDR2 YYNGEE. V gave up 2 bases and J gave up 0 bases, with 12 bases separating them. The CDR3 spells CASSVGTFVAKNIQYF. The DNA of the CDR3 is TGTGCCAGCAGCGTTGGGACTTTTGTAGCCAAAAACATTCAGTACTTC.

The chain uses TRBV27 and TRBJ2-7; 7 bases fit TRBD2. The CDR3 is 17 residues long. Germline-derived CDR1 and CDR2 are MNHEY and SMNVEV (reference sequence). V gave up 0 bases and J gave up 4 bases; unmatched junction bases: 12. CDR3 bases: TGTGCCAGCAGTTTATCGGGGCGGGACTCGGGGGGTTACGAGCAGTACTTC. Translation gives CASSLSGRDSGGYEQYF.

This clone appeared a few times. The chain is built from TRBV4-2 and TRBJ2-1; the D is unclear. The germline CDR1 and CDR2 sequences are LGHNA and YNFKEQ. With 0 bases removed from V and 2 bases from J, the gap between germline ends came to 8 bases. CDR3 size: 15 residues. CDR3 coding DNA: TGTGCCAGCAGCCAAGAGCTTACGGCCTACAATGAGCAGTTCTTC. Its protein product is CASSQELTAYNEQFF.

V usage is TRBV11-1 and J usage is TRBJ2-3; TRBD2 might be the D (6 bases). This CDR3 contains 16 residues. The V end was cut by 5 bases, the J end by 5 bases, with 20 bases between. Germline CDR1 reads SGHAT; CDR2 reads FQDESV (reference sequence). CDR3 loop: CASSPRMGGDGDTQYF. The CDR3 bases are TGTGCCAGCAGCCCCCGGATGGGGGGAGATGGAGATACGCAGTATTTT.

The CDR3 here is CASKVAGGTREQYF. The DNA for the CDR3 is TGTGCCAGCAAAGTCGCAGGGGGGACGCGGGAGCAGTACTTC. The J gene is TRBJ2-7, the V gene TRBV28; maybe TRBD1 (7 bases). V lost 7 bases and J lost 7, with 20 bases in between. Germline V CDR1 and CDR2: MDHEN, SYDVKM. This CDR3 is built from 14 residues.

This clone was seen once. CDR3 DNA: TGTGCCAGCAGCCTCAAGCGGGGGATTGAAGCTTTCTTT. Protein: CASSLKRGIEAFF. This chain joins TRBV14 and TRBJ1-1, with D maybe TRBD1 (5 bases). CDR3 length equals 13 residues. CDR1 is SGHDN and CDR2 is FVKESK in the germline V gene. Trimming stripped 4 bases from V and 7 bases from J, with 13 bases between.

The chain has TRBV6-1 and TRBJ2-7; maybe TRBD2 (7 bases). The CDR3 runs 15 residues. The V end was cut by 6 bases, the J end by 0 bases, with 15 bases between. Germline CDR1 is MNHNS and CDR2 is SASEGT. CDR3 protein: CASRGGGRGSYEQYF. The CDR3 bases are TGTGCCAGCAGAGGGGGGGGCAGGGGCTCCTACGAGCAGTACTTC.

V usage is TRBV5-4 and J usage is TRBJ2-5; the D gene is possibly TRBD1 (5 bases). This CDR3 is built from 16 residues. Germline V gives CDR1 SGHNT, CDR2 YYREEE (reference sequence). The germline V and J ends were trimmed by 1 base and 1 base, with 14 bases remaining between them. Here the CDR3 reads CASSLKVVQVQETQYF. CDR3 nucleotide sequence: TGTGCCAGCAGCTTGAAGGTAGTACAGGTCCAAGAGACCCAGTACTTC.

V is TRBV2 and J is TRBJ1-2, with TRBD1 as a possible D gene (5 bases). The V end lost 6 bases, the J end lost 3 bases, and 17 bases lay between the germline ends. The CDR3 is made up of 15 amino acids. Germline V gene lookup returns CDR1 SNHLY and CDR2 FYNNEI. The CDR3 here is CASRSVWGDHYGYTF. CDR3 nucleotides: TGTGCCAGCAGGTCGGTCTGGGGCGACCACTATGGCTACACCTTC.

This clone turned up a few times. This chain joins TRBV4-1 and TRBJ1-1, with D unclear. Between the trimmed V and J ends, which lost 0 bases and 1 base, there was a span of 6 bases. CDR1 and CDR2 (germline): MGHRA, YSYEKL. The CDR3 contains 14 residues. The CDR3 is CASSQESRNTEAFF. The DNA for the CDR3 is TGCGCCAGCAGCCAAGAATCGAGGAACACTGAAGCTTTCTTT.

The J gene is TRBJ1-5, the V gene TRBV4-3; no definite D call. V was trimmed by 0 bases and J by 1 base, leaving 7 bases between them. The germline V gene encodes CDR1 LGHNA and CDR2 YSLEER. The CDR3 contains 15 residues. The DNA of the CDR3 is TGCGCCAGCAGCCAAGATCGGAGGAGCAATCAGCCCCAGCATTTT. It yields the protein CASSQDRRSNQPQHF.